Listed here are 16 T cell receptor beta chains from one sample, sequenced in a study of T cells in Graves' hyperthyroidism and ophthalmopathy (dated by TCRdb to between 2018 and 2021). Receptor libraries were prepared by multiplex PCR. The instrument was an Illumina HiSeq 2000. TCR beta CDR3 regions were amplified from RNA transcripts. A first-round RT-PCR of the TCR CDR3 used the HTBI primer set with the Qiagen OneStep RT-PCR kit. TCRdb ran its own pipeline on the public reads, namely fastp trimming at Q25 and MiXCR clone calling, and kept in-frame beta chains. Each CDR3 protein gets just one entry, which takes the most common genes and DNA from the rows behind it. A total of some 770,000 distinct CDR3 sequences appear in this sample, about 17% of them only once. Of the sample, under 8.5% is held by the ten largest clones. Sequencing was carried out using blood. These receptors were obtained from a man between 18 and 35 years old with Graves' hyperthyroidism.

This clonotype was recorded many times. The rearrangement uses TRBV7-9 and TRBJ2-7, with D possibly being TRBD1 (5 bases). V lost 1 base, J lost 0 bases, and 16 bases lay in between. The CDR3 spans 17 residues. The germline V gene has CDR1 SEHNR and CDR2 FQNEAQ (reference sequence). CDR3 region: CASSLEVQASPSYEQYF. The CDR3 nucleotides read TGTGCCAGCAGCTTAGAGGTACAGGCAAGTCCCTCCTACGAGCAGTACTTC.

The chain joins TRBV11-2 to TRBJ2-4; 11 nucleotides align to TRBD2. The CDR3 has 16 amino acids. Trimming took 4 bases from V and 0 from J; bases not matched to a gene: 2. The germline V gene has CDR1 SGHAT and CDR2 FQNNGV. The CDR3 loop is CASSSLAGGAKNIQYF. As DNA, the CDR3 is TGTGCCAGCAGCTCCCTAGCGGGAGGAGCCAAAAACATTCAGTACTTC.

The chain couples TRBV4-1 to TRBJ1-1; D gene ambiguous. Between the trimmed V and J ends, which lost 1 base and 5 bases, there was a span of 11 bases. The length of the CDR3 is 14 residues. CDR1 is MGHRA and CDR2 is YSYEKL in the germline V gene. The CDR3, as DNA: TGCGCCAGCAGCCAAGCGGTAGTAAGGACTGAAGCTTTCTTT. This sequence encodes CASSQAVVRTEAFF.

The gene calls are TRBV6-1 and TRBJ1-4, with 8 nucleotides matching TRBD1. The CDR3 is 14 amino acids. CDR1 is MNHNS, CDR2 SASEGT, per germline. Germline trimming cut 5 bases from V and 5 bases from J; bases unmatched to any gene: 4. The CDR3 reads CASSLQGDNEKLFF. In DNA form, the CDR3 reads TGTGCCAGCAGTCTACAGGGGGACAATGAAAAACTGTTTTTT.

This clonotype came up many times. Here the CDR3 DNA reads TGTGCCAGCAGGTCCATACTAGCGGGGCGCTACGAGCAGTACTTC. Protein product: CASRSILAGRYEQYF. This rearrangement joins TRBV5-5 to TRBJ2-7; 10 bases are shared with TRBD2. The CDR3 runs to 15 residues. J lost 3 bases, V lost 5 bases, and 8 bases had no gene match. Germline V gene sequence: CDR1 SGHKS, CDR2 YYEKEE (reference sequence).

V gene TRBV7-3 combines with J gene TRBJ2-1; 13 bases are a match to TRBD2. Trimming cost V 1 base and J 9 bases; bases outside gene matches: 12. The CDR3 runs 18 residues. Per the germline V gene, CDR1 is SGHTA and CDR2 is FQGTGA. CDR3 protein: CASSLRGTGTSGTVEQFF. CDR3 nucleotide sequence: TGTGCCAGCAGCTTAAGGGGCACCGGGACTAGCGGGACGGTTGAGCAGTTCTTC.

This clonotype was seen ten or more times. The chain recombines TRBV2 with TRBJ2-7; D remains ambiguous. This CDR3 spans 11 amino acids. Trimming removed 4 bases at V and 5 bases at J, with 6 bases between. Germline assignment: CDR1 SNHLY and CDR2 FYNNEI. The CDR3: CASSGIDEQYF. The CDR3 bases are TGTGCCAGCAGTGGGATCGACGAGCAGTACTTC.

This clonotype was seen at least ten times. This chain joins TRBV28 and TRBJ2-7; the D gene is possibly TRBD1 (6 bases). Per the germline V gene, CDR1 is MDHEN and CDR2 is SYDVKM. Trimming removed 3 bases at V and 6 bases at J, with 15 bases between. The CDR3 consists of 14 residues. In DNA form, the CDR3 reads TGTGCCAGCAGTTTTGAGGGAAAAGGGGGCGAGCAGTACTTC. Encoded protein: CASSFEGKGGEQYF.

This clonotype was seen only a few times. The chain combines TRBV30 with TRBJ2-3; D not certain. Trimming pared 1 base from V and 4 bases from J, leaving 12 bases between. Looked up from germline, CDR1 is GTSNPN and CDR2 is SVGIG (reference sequence). This CDR3 contains 14 residues. CDR3 protein: CAWSAQLRADTQYF. The CDR3 DNA reads TGTGCCTGGAGTGCACAGCTTCGAGCAGATACGCAGTATTTT.

The chain has TRBV28 and TRBJ2-6; a possible D gene is TRBD1 (6 bases). Trimming removed 7 bases from V and 4 bases from J, with 14 bases in between. The CDR3 has 15 amino acids. The V gene's germline CDR1 is MDHEN and CDR2 SYDVKM. CDR3 sequence reads: CASTLGAGGANVLTF. The CDR3 coding sequence is TGTGCCAGCACCCTGGGGGCGGGCGGGGCCAACGTCCTGACTTTC.

For this clonotype: A junction boundary mismatches the germline segment, possibly from a read error. This chain uses TRBV20-1 with TRBJ2-5; 10 positions match TRBD2. Per the germline V gene, CDR1 is DFQATT and CDR2 is SNEGSKA (reference sequence). This CDR3 has 15 residues. CDR3 region: CSARKREGRGETQYF. CDR3 bases: TGCAGCGCTAGAAAGCGGGAGGGCCGGGGAGAGACCCAGTACTTC.

In regard to this clonotype: A much larger clone differs by one base, so this may be a read error. CDR3 nucleotides: TGTGCCAGCAGTTTGACAGGATATAACACTGGAGCTTTCTTT. This gives the protein CASSLTGYNTGAFF. The rearrangement uses TRBV28 and TRBJ1-1, with D possibly matching TRBD1 (6 bases). Per germline, CDR1 MDHEN and CDR2 SYDVKM. CDR3 size: 14 residues.

This clonotype was seen a few times. This chain connects TRBV18 to TRBJ1-1, with D possibly TRBD1 on 6 matching bases. Germline CDR1 and CDR2: KGHSH and LQKENI. The CDR3 is 13 amino acids. Trimming left V 2 bases short and J 4 bases short, with 8 bases between. CDR3 loop: CASSPGQLTEAFF. The CDR3 DNA reads TGTGCCAGCTCACCAGGACAGCTCACTGAAGCTTTCTTT. The whole variable domain, remainder taken from reference TRBV18 and TRBJ1-1, is NAGVMQNPRHLVRRRGQEARLRCSPMKGHSHVYWYRQLPEEGLKFMVYLQKENIIDESGMPKERFSAEFPKEGPSILRIQQVVRGDSAAYFCASSPGQLTEAFFGQGTRLTVV.

This clonotype appeared a few times. The chain recombines TRBV6-1 with TRBJ1-2; D unresolved. This CDR3 contains 15 residues. V was shortened by 6 bases and J by 2 bases, with 16 bases between the two germline ends. CDR1 and CDR2 (germline): MNHNS, SASEGT. CDR3 in amino acids: CASSPELGKNYGYTF. CDR3 nucleotide sequence: TGTGCCAGCAGCCCTGAGTTGGGGAAGAACTATGGCTACACCTTC.

V gene TRBV6-2 or TRBV6-3 combines with J gene TRBJ2-5; D not resolved. CDR1 is MNHEY, CDR2 SVGEGT, per germline. V was clipped by 8 bases and J by 5 bases, with 6 bases between them. The CDR3 runs to 10 residues. The DNA of the CDR3 is TGTGCCAGCGGGTGGGAGACCCAGTACTTC. Translation gives CASGWETQYF.

This clonotype showed up just a few times. V gene TRBV29-1 combines with J gene TRBJ2-5; 9 positions agree with TRBD2. Germline V gives CDR1 SQVTM, CDR2 ANQGSEA. Losses at the gene ends were 0 bases for V and 1 base for J; bases not matched to a gene: 6. There are 16 residues in the CDR3. The CDR3 spells CSVEDPLAGSQETQYF. CDR3 in DNA: TGCAGCGTTGAAGATCCGCTAGCGGGAAGCCAAGAGACCCAGTACTTC.